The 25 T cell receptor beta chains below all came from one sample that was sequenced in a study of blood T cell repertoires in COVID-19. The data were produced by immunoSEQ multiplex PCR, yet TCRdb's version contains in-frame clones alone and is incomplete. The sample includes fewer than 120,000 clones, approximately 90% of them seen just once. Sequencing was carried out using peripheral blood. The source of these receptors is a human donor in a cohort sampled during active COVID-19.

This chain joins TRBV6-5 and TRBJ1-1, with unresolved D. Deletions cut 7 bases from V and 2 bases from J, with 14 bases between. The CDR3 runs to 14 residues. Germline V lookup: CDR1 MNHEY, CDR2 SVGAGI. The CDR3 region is CASKRERGNTEAFF. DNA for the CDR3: TGTGCCAGCAAACGTGAGCGGGGTAACACTGAAGCTTTCTTT.

The DNA of the CDR3 is TGTGCCAGCTCACCTCTCGGACAGTTGGCTAGCACAGATACGCAGTATTTT. Translating gives CASSPLGQLASTDTQYF. The chain couples TRBV18 to TRBJ2-3, with D perhaps matching TRBD1 (6 bases). CDR1 and CDR2 from the germline V gene are KGHSH and LQKENI. Trimming took off 3 bases at V and 0 bases at J, with 16 bases between the two ends. There are 17 residues in the CDR3.

CDR3 region: CASSLNTGNGANVLTF. The CDR3 bases are TGTGCCAGCAGCTTAAATACAGGGAACGGGGCCAACGTCCTGACTTTC. The gene calls are TRBV7-8 and TRBJ2-6, with D tentatively TRBD1 (6 bases). Germline values: CDR1 SGHVS, CDR2 FQNEAQ. V dropped 2 bases and J dropped 4 bases, with 12 bases sitting between them. This CDR3 spans 16 amino acids.

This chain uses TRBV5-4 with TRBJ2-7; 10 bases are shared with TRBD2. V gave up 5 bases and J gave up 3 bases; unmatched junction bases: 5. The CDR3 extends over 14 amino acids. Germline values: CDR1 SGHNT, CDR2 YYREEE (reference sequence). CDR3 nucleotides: TGTGCCAGCAGACTAGCGGGGTCTCGCTACGAGCAGTACTTC. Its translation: CASRLAGSRYEQYF.

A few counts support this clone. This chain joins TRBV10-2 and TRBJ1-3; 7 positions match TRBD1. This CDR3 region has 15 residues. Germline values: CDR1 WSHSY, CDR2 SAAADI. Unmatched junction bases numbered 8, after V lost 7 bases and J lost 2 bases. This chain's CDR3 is CASNGGTATGNTIYF. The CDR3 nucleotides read TGCGCCAGCAACGGAGGGACAGCCACTGGAAACACCATATATTTT.

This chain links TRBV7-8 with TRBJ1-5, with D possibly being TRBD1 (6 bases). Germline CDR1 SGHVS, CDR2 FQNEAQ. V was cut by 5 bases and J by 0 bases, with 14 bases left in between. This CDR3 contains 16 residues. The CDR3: CASSSDRPYSNQPQHF. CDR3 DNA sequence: TGTGCCAGCAGCAGTGACAGGCCGTATAGCAATCAGCCCCAGCATTTT.

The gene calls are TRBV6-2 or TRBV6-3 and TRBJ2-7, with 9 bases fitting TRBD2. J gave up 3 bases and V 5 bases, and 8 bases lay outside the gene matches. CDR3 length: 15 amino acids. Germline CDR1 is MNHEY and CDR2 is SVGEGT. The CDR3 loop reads CASSHRGREGYEQYF. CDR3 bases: TGTGCCAGCAGTCATCGTGGGCGGGAGGGCTACGAGCAGTACTTC.

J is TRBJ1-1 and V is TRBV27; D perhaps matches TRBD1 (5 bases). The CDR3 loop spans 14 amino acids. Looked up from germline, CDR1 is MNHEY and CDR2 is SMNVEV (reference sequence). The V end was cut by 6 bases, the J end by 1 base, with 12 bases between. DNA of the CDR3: TGTGCCAGCAGGGGGGGGTTTGGGAACACTGAAGCTTTCTTT. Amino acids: CASRGGFGNTEAFF.

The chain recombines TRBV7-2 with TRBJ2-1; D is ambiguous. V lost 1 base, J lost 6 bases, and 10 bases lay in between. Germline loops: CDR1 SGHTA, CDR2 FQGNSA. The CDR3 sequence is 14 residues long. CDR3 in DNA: TGTGCCAGCAGCTTAGGCTCTTCCGGCAATGAGCAGTTCTTC. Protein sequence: CASSLGSSGNEQFF. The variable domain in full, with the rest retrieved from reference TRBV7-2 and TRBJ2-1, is GAGVSQSPSNKVTEKGKDVELRCDPISGHTALYWYRQSLGQGLEFLIYFQGNSAPDKSGLPSDRFSAERTGGSVSTLTIQRTQQEDSAVYLCASSLGSSGNEQFFGPGTRLTVL.

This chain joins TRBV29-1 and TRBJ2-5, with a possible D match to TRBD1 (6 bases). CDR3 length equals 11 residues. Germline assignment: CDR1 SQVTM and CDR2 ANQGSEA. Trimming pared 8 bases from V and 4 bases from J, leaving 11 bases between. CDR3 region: CSFRGGETQYF. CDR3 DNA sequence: TGCAGCTTCAGGGGCGGAGAGACCCAGTACTTC.

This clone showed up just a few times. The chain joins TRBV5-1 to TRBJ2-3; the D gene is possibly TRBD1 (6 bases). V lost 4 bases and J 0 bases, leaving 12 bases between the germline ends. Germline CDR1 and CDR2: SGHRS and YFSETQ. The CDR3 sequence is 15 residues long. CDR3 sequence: CASSRGTTSTDTQYF. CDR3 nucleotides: TGCGCCAGCAGCCGTGGGACAACGAGCACAGATACGCAGTATTTT.

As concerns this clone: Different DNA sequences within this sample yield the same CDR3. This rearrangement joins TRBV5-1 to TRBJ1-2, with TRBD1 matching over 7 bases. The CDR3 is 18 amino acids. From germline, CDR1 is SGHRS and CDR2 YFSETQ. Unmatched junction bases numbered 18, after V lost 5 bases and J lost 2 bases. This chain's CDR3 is CASSPGGDRYTVNYGYTF. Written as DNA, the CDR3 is TGCGCCAGCAGTCCCGGGGGGGACAGATATACAGTAAACTATGGCTACACCTTC. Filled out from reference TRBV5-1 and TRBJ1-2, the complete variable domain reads KAGVTQTPRYLIKTRGQQVTLSCSPISGHRSVSWYQQTPGQGLQFLFEYFSETQRNKGNFPGRFSGRQFSNSRSEMNVSTLELGDSALYLCASSPGGDRYTVNYGYTFGSGTRLTVV.

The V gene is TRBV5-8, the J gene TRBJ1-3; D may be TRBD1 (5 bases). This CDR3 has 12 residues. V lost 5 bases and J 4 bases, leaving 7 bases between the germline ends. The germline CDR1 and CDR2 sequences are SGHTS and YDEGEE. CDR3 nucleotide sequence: TGTGCCAGCAGACCAGGGGGAAACACCATATATTTT. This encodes CASRPGGNTIYF.

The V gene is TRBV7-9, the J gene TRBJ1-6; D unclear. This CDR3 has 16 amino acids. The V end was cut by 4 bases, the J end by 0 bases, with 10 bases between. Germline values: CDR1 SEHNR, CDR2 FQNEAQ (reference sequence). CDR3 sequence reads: CASSSNTGSYNSPLHF. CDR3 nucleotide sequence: TGTGCCAGCAGCTCCAATACGGGCTCCTATAATTCACCCCTCCACTTT. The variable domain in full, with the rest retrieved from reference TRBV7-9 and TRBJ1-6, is DTGVSQNPRHKITKRGQNVTFRCDPISEHNRLYWYRQTLGQGPEFLTYFQNEAQLEKSRLLSDRFSAERPKGSFSTLEIQRTEQGDSAMYLCASSSNTGSYNSPLHFGNGTRLTVT.

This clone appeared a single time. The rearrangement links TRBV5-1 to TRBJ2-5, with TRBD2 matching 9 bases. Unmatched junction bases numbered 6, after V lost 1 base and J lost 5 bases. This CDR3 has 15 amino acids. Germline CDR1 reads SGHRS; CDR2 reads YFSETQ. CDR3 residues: CASSLRSGSSETQYF. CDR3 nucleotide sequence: TGCGCCAGCAGCTTGCGTAGCGGGAGTAGCGAGACCCAGTACTTC.

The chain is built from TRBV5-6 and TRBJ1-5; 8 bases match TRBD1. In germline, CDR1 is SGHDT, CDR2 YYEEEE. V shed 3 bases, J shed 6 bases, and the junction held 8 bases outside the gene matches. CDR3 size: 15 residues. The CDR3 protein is CASSYKQGDVQPQHF. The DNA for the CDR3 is TGTGCCAGCAGCTATAAACAGGGGGATGTTCAGCCCCAGCATTTT.

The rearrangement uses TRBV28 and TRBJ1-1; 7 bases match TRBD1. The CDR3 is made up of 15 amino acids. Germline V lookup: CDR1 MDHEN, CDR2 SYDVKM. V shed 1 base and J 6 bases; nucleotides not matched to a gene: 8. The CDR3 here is CASSLYRTGAPEAFF. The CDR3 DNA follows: TGTGCCAGCAGTTTATACCGAACAGGGGCCCCTGAAGCTTTCTTT.

As DNA, the CDR3 is TGTGCCAGCTCACCCTCATCCGGGACAGGGCTAGGCTACACCTTC. This sequence encodes CASSPSSGTGLGYTF. The chain couples TRBV18 to TRBJ1-2; 9 positions match TRBD1. J lost 8 bases, V lost 3 bases, and 10 bases had no gene match. Per germline, CDR1 KGHSH and CDR2 LQKENI. The CDR3 extends over 15 amino acids.

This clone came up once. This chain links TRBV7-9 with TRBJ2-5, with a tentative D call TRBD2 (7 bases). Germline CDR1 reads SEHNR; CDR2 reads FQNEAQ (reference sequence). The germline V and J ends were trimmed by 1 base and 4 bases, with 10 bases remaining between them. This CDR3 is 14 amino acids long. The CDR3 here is CASSLGGGVETQYF. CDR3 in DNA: TGTGCCAGCAGCTTAGGGGGGGGCGTAGAGACCCAGTACTTC. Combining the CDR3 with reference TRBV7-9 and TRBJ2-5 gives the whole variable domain DTGVSQNPRHKITKRGQNVTFRCDPISEHNRLYWYRQTLGQGPEFLTYFQNEAQLEKSRLLSDRFSAERPKGSFSTLEIQRTEQGDSAMYLCASSLGGGVETQYFGPGTRLLVL.

DNA of the CDR3: TGTGCCAGCTCACCACTCCAAACTACTAGAGATACGCAGTATTTT. Protein: CASSPLQTTRDTQYF. The gene calls are TRBV18 and TRBJ2-3, with TRBD2 as a possible D gene (5 bases). Trimming cost V 1 base and J 5 bases, with 13 bases left between them. The germline gives CDR1 KGHSH, CDR2 LQKENI. The CDR3 contains 15 residues.

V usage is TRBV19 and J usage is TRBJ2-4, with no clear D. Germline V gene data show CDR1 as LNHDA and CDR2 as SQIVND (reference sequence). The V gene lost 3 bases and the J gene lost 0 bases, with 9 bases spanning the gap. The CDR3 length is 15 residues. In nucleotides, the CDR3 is TGTGCCAGTAGTATGGAGCATCTAGCCAAAAACATTCAGTACTTC. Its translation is CASSMEHLAKNIQYF.

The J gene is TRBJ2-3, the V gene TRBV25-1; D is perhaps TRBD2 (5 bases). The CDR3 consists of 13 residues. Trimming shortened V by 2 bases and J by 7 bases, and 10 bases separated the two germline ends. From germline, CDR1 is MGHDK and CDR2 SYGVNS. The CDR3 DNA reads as TGTGCCAGCAGTGAAGGGCACGGGAATACGCAGTATTTT. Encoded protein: CASSEGHGNTQYF.

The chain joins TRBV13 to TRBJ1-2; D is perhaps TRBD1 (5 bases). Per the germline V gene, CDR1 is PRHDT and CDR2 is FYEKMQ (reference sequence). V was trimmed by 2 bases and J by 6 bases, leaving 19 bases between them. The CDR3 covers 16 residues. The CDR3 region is CASSLSRVISSNGYTF. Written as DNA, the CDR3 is TGTGCCAGCAGCTTATCCAGGGTAATCAGTAGCAATGGCTACACCTTC.

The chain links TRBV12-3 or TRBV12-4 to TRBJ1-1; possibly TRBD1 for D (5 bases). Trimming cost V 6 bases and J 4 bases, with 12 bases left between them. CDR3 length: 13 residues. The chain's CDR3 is CASRTREGTEAFF. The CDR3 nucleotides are TGTGCCAGCAGGACCAGGGAGGGCACTGAAGCTTTCTTT.

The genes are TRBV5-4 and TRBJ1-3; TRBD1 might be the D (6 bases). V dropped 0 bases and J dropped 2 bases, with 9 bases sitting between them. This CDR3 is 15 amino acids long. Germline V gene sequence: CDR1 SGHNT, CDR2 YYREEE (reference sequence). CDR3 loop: CASSLGGTTGNTIYF. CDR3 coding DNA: TGTGCCAGCAGCTTGGGGGGGACAACTGGAAACACCATATATTTT.